These T cell receptor beta chains were read from a single sample in a study of blood T cell repertoires in COVID-19. The assay was immunoSEQ multiplex PCR, and TCRdb's table has in-frame clones only and misses some. In the table there are some 530,000 clones, more than 85% of which are singletons. The sequenced sample consisted of PBMCs or T cells enriched from blood (not recorded which). The receptors were sampled from a woman aged 60 to 75 who had recovered from COVID-19. CDR3s include the opening cysteine and the closing phenylalanine or tryptophan. The D gene is left open where the match is weak. Size is stated for part of the rows, as once, few or many counts, or as a class when the clone is expanded.

TRBJ2-3 | NA | NA | TRBV27 | TGTGCCAGCAGTTCAGTAGGGGGGGGAGATACGCAGTATTTT | CASSSVGGGDTQYF
TRBJ2-5 | NA | TRBD1 | TRBV6-5 | TGTGCCAGCAGTTACGCGTTGGGGACAGGGGAGACCCAGTACTTC | CASSYALGTGETQYF
TRBJ2-7 | NA | NA | TRBV7-8 | TGTGCCAGCAGCCCCCTGGAGGTGGTCTCCTACGAGCAGTACTTC | CASSPLEVVSYEQYF
TRBJ2-6 | NA | NA | TRBV4-1 | TGCGCCAGCAGCACCCCTGGACATAAAGGTTCTGGGGCCAACGTCCTGACTTTC | CASSTPGHKGSGANVLTF
TRBJ2-1 | NA | TRBD1 | TRBV30 | TGTGCCTGGAGTGTAGCCCGGGACAGCTTTTCCTACAATGAGCAGTTCTTC | CAWSVARDSFSYNEQFF
TRBJ1-3 | NA | NA | TRBV5-4 | TGTGCCAGCAGCTTGCAGGTCAGCTCTGGAAACACCATATATTTT | CASSLQVSSGNTIYF
TRBJ2-3 | NA | NA | TRBV30 | TGTGCCTGGAGTTCGACAGCAGATACGCAGTATTTT | CAWSSTADTQYF
TRBJ2-3 | NA | TRBD2 | TRBV28 | TGTGCCAGCAGTTTATTCGTTATCCGTCTAGCGGGGACCACAGATACGCAGTATTTT | CASSLFVIRLAGTTDTQYF
TRBJ1-4 | NA | TRBD1 | TRBV6-5 | TGTGCCAGCAGGCTGACAGGGGGATATGAAAAACTGTTTTTT | CASRLTGGYEKLFF
TRBJ1-4 | NA | NA | TRBV7-6 | TGTGCCAGCAGCTTAGTTCCAGGGTTTGAGGAAAAACTGTTTTTT | CASSLVPGFEEKLFF
TRBJ1-2 | few | NA | TRBV28 | TGTGCCAGCACCTTAAGAGGCAGGGAATATGGCTACACCTTC | CASTLRGREYGYTF
TRBJ1-2 | NA | NA | TRBV6-5 | TGTGCCAGCAGGCAGACAGGAGCTAACTATGGCTACACCTTC | CASRQTGANYGYTF
TRBJ2-2 | few | TRBD2 | TRBV4-1 | TGCGCCAGCAGCCAAGGACTAGCGGGTATCGGGGAGCTGTTTTTT | CASSQGLAGIGELFF
TRBJ2-5 | NA | TRBD1 | TRBV24-1 | TGTGCCACCAGTGATTTGAGGGGACAGGGGGCCTACCAAGAGACCCAGTACTTC | CATSDLRGQGAYQETQYF
TRBJ1-2 | NA | TRBD1 | TRBV6-1 | TGTGCCAGCAGTGAATCCCGGACAGGGGGAGGCTACACCTTC | CASSESRTGGGYTF
TRBJ1-1 | NA | NA | TRBV5-8 | TGTGCCAGCAGCTTGATCGGGGGGGGCACTGAAGCTTTCTTT | CASSLIGGGTEAFF
TRBJ2-3 | NA | NA | TRBV2 | TGTGCCAGCAGTGTATTCCAGGGACACACAGATACGCAGTATTTT | CASSVFQGHTDTQYF
TRBJ2-2 | once | NA | TRBV3-1/TRBV3-2 | TGTGCCAGCAGCCGCCTGGCGGGCCCCACCGGGGAGCTGTTTTTT | CASSRLAGPTGELFF
TRBJ2-7 | NA | TRBD1 | TRBV11-2 | TGTGCCAGCAGCTTAGCCCAGGGGGCAACCTACGAGCAGTACTTC | CASSLAQGATYEQYF
TRBJ1-2 | NA | NA | TRBV10-3 | TGTGCCATAAAGGGGGACTATGGCTACACCTTC | CAIKGDYGYTF
TRBJ1-5 | many | TRBD1 | TRBV30 | TGTGCCTGGAGTGTAGACTCTCCAGGGGGAGGCGCGAATCAGCCCCAGCATTTT | CAWSVDSPGGGANQPQHF
TRBJ2-2 | NA | TRBD1 | TRBV25-1 | TGTGCCAGCAGTAGAGGACAGGGGAGTACCGGGGAGCTGTTTTTT | CASSRGQGSTGELFF
TRBJ2-3 | NA | TRBD2 | TRBV5-6 | TGTGCCAGCAGCGGGGGACTAACCACAGATACGCAGTATTTT | CASSGGLTTDTQYF
TRBJ1-4 | once | NA | TRBV11-3 | TGTGCCAGCAGCTTAGAGGCCCAAGAAAAACTGTTTTTT | CASSLEAQEKLFF